Shown below are 9 T cell receptor beta chains from a single sample sequenced in a study of T cells in localized non-small cell lung cancer. Profiled with immunoSEQ multiplex PCR; TCRdb holds only in-frame clones, not every one. The sample holds several thousand clones, under 35% seen once. The sample here was lung tumor tissue, taken before any cancer treatment. The receptors derive from a woman aged 40 to 75 with stage II squamous cell lung carcinoma.

The V and J genes are TRBV5-1 and TRBJ1-1; perhaps TRBD1 as D (6 bases). Trimming pared 4 bases from V and 1 base from J, leaving 11 bases between. CDR1 is SGHRS, CDR2 YFSETQ, per germline. The CDR3 has 14 amino acids. The CDR3 sequence is CASSPGHPNTEAFF. The CDR3 DNA follows: TGCGCCAGCAGCCCGGGACATCCGAACACTGAAGCTTTCTTT.

The chain uses TRBV5-1 and TRBJ2-6; TRBD1 might be the D (6 bases). The CDR3 is made up of 15 amino acids. Trimming shortened V by 3 bases and J by 2 bases, and 9 bases separated the two germline ends. The germline gives CDR1 SGHRS, CDR2 YFSETQ. The CDR3 loop is CASSSTGTGANVLTF. The DNA for the CDR3 is TGCGCCAGCAGCTCAACAGGGACTGGGGCCAACGTCCTGACTTTC. Full variable domain (outside the CDR3, taken from reference TRBV5-1 and TRBJ2-6): KAGVTQTPRYLIKTRGQQVTLSCSPISGHRSVSWYQQTPGQGLQFLFEYFSETQRNKGNFPGRFSGRQFSNSRSEMNVSTLELGDSALYLCASSSTGTGANVLTFGAGSRLTVL.

The chain employs TRBV28 and TRBJ2-1; a weak D match, TRBD1 (5 bases). Trimming removed 2 bases from V and 4 bases from J, with 18 bases in between. The CDR3 totals 17 residues. CDR1 MDHEN and CDR2 SYDVKM come from the germline V gene. The CDR3 sequence: CASSLSSPTVWYNEQFF. CDR3 in DNA: TGTGCCAGCAGTTTAAGCTCCCCGACAGTCTGGTACAATGAGCAGTTCTTC.

The chain joins TRBV30 to TRBJ1-5; tentatively, D is TRBD1 (6 bases). This CDR3 is built from 15 residues. Germline loops: CDR1 GTSNPN, CDR2 SVGIG (reference sequence). The germline V and J ends were trimmed by 1 base and 0 bases, with 10 bases remaining between them. As DNA, the CDR3 is TGTGCCTGGAGTGCAATGGACAGTAGCAATCAGCCCCAGCATTTT. The encoded protein is CAWSAMDSSNQPQHF.

The CDR3 sequence is CASVFTGRGATDTQYF. The CDR3, as DNA: TGTGCCAGTGTTTTTACAGGGAGGGGGGCCACAGATACGCAGTATTTT. V gene TRBV28 combines with J gene TRBJ2-3; perhaps TRBD2 as D (7 bases). V was pared by 9 bases and J by 2 bases, with 21 bases between. The CDR3 length is 16 residues. Germline loops: CDR1 MDHEN, CDR2 SYDVKM.

In its sample, this clone was seen once. This chain links TRBV29-1 with TRBJ2-1; D perhaps matches TRBD2 (6 bases). This CDR3 has 13 amino acids. CDR1 and CDR2 (germline): SQVTM, ANQGSEA. Trimming took off 5 bases at V and 9 bases at J, with 17 bases between the two ends. This chain's CDR3 is CSVPGLGNAEQFF. CDR3 sequence (DNA): TGCAGCGTTCCGGGACTTGGGAACGCTGAGCAGTTCTTC.

This rearrangement joins TRBV28 to TRBJ2-1, with 14 bases fitting TRBD2. Germline loops: CDR1 MDHEN, CDR2 SYDVKM. The CDR3 runs 15 residues. J lost 5 bases, V lost 6 bases, and 3 bases had no gene match. The CDR3 DNA reads TGTGCCAGCAGATCGGGACTAGCGGGGGACAATGAGCAGTTCTTC. It specifies CASRSGLAGDNEQFF.

The V gene is TRBV28, the J gene TRBJ2-6; D is perhaps TRBD1 or TRBD2 (5 bases each). Looked up from germline, CDR1 is MDHEN and CDR2 is SYDVKM. Trimming left V 8 bases short and J 5 bases short, with 7 bases between. This CDR3 contains 12 residues. The CDR3 loop reads CASGGWANVLTF. For the CDR3, the DNA is TGTGCCAGCGGGGGTTGGGCCAACGTCCTGACTTTC.

Relative to its sample, this clone is medium-sized (0.01 to 0.1%). The chain has TRBV6-8 and TRBJ2-3; weak D call: TRBD2 (5 bases). This CDR3 has 12 residues. Germline V gene lookup returns CDR1 MNHGY and CDR2 SAAAGT. Between the trimmed V and J ends, which lost 5 bases and 5 bases, there was a span of 8 bases. The CDR3 is CASSLRGDTQYF. The CDR3 DNA reads as TGTGCCAGCAGTCTTCGGGGAGATACGCAGTATTTT.